This T cell receptor (beta chain) was sequenced for a study of blood T cell repertoires in COVID-19. The wider study: Sites in the United States, Italy and Spain provided acute and convalescent COVID-19 samples. Nucleic acid was either cDNA or gDNA, and it came from T cells, B-cell-depleted T cells, or PBMCs.

Study processing details: Counts of nucleated cells, estimated from reference gene primer amplification, were obtained. Here immunoSEQ multiplex PCR was the method, and the copy in TCRdb shows in-frame clones only, minus some. For V, J and clone size, that table is used; D and trimming come from the DNA. The table has over 70,000 clones, 75% to 90% seen once. Germline lookup yields CDR1 MNHEY and CDR2 SMNVEV (reference sequence). This CDR3 has 12 amino acids. V shed 8 bases and J 2 bases; nucleotides not matched to a gene: 3. V is TRBV27 and J is TRBJ2-7; 7 nucleotides align to TRBD1. Sequenced sample: peripheral blood. This TCR derives from a human donor in a cohort sampled during active COVID-19. The CDR3 nucleotides are TGTGCCAGCTTTGGGACAGCCTACGAGCAGTACTTC. This sequence encodes CASFGTAYEQYF.